One and the same sample provided the 32 T cell receptor beta chains below, sequenced in a study of identical twins. TCRdb re-called the 5' RACE reads through MiXCR, storing one row per CDR3 protein. The sample yields about 530,000 distinct CDR3 sequences, around 20% seen once. The data were also submitted as part of a second study, on yellow fever vaccine responses in identical twins.

The sample comprised CD4+ T cells sorted from blood. These receptors were collected from a woman aged 18-29 years in good health.

This sequence joins TRBV4-1 and TRBJ2-1; 12 bases are a match to TRBD2. This CDR3 spans 16 amino acids. The V gene's germline CDR1 is MGHRA and CDR2 YSYEKL. The trim removed 5 bases at V and 7 bases at J, leaving 9 bases unmatched. The CDR3 protein is CASSVTGTSGRNEQFF. DNA of the CDR3: TGCGCCAGCAGCGTTACCGGGACTAGCGGGCGGAATGAGCAGTTCTTC.

The rearrangement links TRBV5-1 to TRBJ2-3, with 12 bases aligning to TRBD2. The V segment lost 1 base and the J segment 3 bases; nucleotides outside the gene matches: 3. Germline CDR1 reads SGHRS; CDR2 reads YFSETQ. The CDR3 consists of 16 residues. The CDR3 is CASSLWTSGETDTQYF. The CDR3 DNA reads as TGCGCCAGCAGCTTGTGGACTAGCGGGGAGACAGATACGCAGTATTTT. Full variable domain (outside the CDR3, taken from reference TRBV5-1 and TRBJ2-3): KAGVTQTPRYLIKTRGQQVTLSCSPISGHRSVSWYQQTPGQGLQFLFEYFSETQRNKGNFPGRFSGRQFSNSRSEMNVSTLELGDSALYLCASSLWTSGETDTQYFGPGTRLTVL.

In its sample, this clonotype was seen a few times. V usage is TRBV18 and J usage is TRBJ2-1; D may be TRBD2 (7 bases). Trimming pared 4 bases from V and 6 bases from J, leaving 19 bases between. Germline V CDR1 and CDR2: KGHSH, LQKENI. This CDR3 region has 16 residues. The CDR3 DNA is TGTGCCAGCTCACGACGGGGTCGGGGGGCGAGCAATGAGCAGTTCTTC. Residues: CASSRRGRGASNEQFF.

A few counts support this clonotype. V gene TRBV20-1 combines with J gene TRBJ2-5; TRBD2 matches 10 bases. Germline V gene lookup returns CDR1 DFQATT and CDR2 SNEGSKA (reference sequence). The CDR3 has 14 residues. J was trimmed by 5 bases and V by 6 bases; bases with no gene match: 9. The CDR3 region has the DNA TGCAGTGCCCCGCCGCTAGCGGGGGAGGAGACCCAGTACTTC. Residues: CSAPPLAGEETQYF.

The chain employs TRBV12-3 or TRBV12-4 and TRBJ2-7; D is perhaps TRBD1 or TRBD2 (5 bases each). The V end lost 5 bases, the J end lost 0 bases, and 8 bases lay between the germline ends. This CDR3 comprises 13 residues. This chain's CDR3 is CASSRDGSYEQYV. In DNA form, the CDR3 reads TGTGCCAGCAGTCGGGACGGCTCCTACGAGCAGTACGTC.

This clonotype was seen more than once but under ten times. The chain is built from TRBV7-3 and TRBJ2-7; the match to TRBD2 covers 10 bases. The V segment lost 4 bases and the J segment 4 bases; nucleotides outside the gene matches: 16. From germline, CDR1 is SGHTA and CDR2 FQGTGA. CDR3 length equals 18 residues. CDR3 in amino acids: CASSSSVASGSDGYEQYF. CDR3 sequence (DNA): TGTGCCAGCAGCTCCTCGGTTGCTAGCGGGAGTGATGGGTACGAGCAGTACTTC.

This clonotype was recorded at least ten times. This sequence joins TRBV7-3 and TRBJ2-2; no clear D. Per the germline V gene, CDR1 is SGHTA and CDR2 is FQGTGA. This CDR3 is 13 amino acids long. The V end lost 5 bases, the J end lost 4 bases, and 8 bases lay between the germline ends. The CDR3 DNA follows: TGTGCCAGCAGCAAGAGAGTCACCGGGGAGCTGTTTTTT. This gives the protein CASSKRVTGELFF. The variable domain in full, completed from reference TRBV7-3 and TRBJ2-2, reads GAGVSQTPSNKVTEKGKYVELRCDPISGHTALYWYRQSLGQGPEFLIYFQGTGAADDSGLPNDRFFAVRPEGSVSTLKIQRTERGDSAVYLCASSKRVTGELFFGEGSRLTVL.

In its sample, this clonotype was seen a few times. The chain joins TRBV5-1 to TRBJ1-1, with unresolved D. The germline V gene encodes CDR1 SGHRS and CDR2 YFSETQ. This CDR3 contains 11 residues. Deletions cut 4 bases from V and 10 bases from J, with 11 bases between. CDR3: CASSNSVGAFF. The CDR3 region has the DNA TGCGCCAGCAGCAACTCAGTCGGAGCTTTCTTT.

The chain joins TRBV11-2 to TRBJ2-3, with 7 nucleotides matching TRBD1. V lost 1 base to trimming and J lost 0 bases; unmatched junction nucleotides: 13. Germline values: CDR1 SGHAT, CDR2 FQNNGV. This CDR3 has 19 residues. The CDR3 DNA reads TGTGCCAGCAGCTTAGTCGTCTCCCAGGGGGATTCTAGCACAGATACGCAGTATTTT. Translated, it gives CASSLVVSQGDSSTDTQYF.

This clonotype was seen a handful of times. V and J are TRBV24-1 and TRBJ2-1; either TRBD1 or TRBD2 may supply D (5 bases each). Germline V gene lookup returns CDR1 KGHDR and CDR2 SFDVKD. Trimming cost V 12 bases and J 8 bases, with 19 bases left between them. The CDR3 consists of 13 residues. CDR3 residues: CASRATGTDEQFF. In DNA, the CDR3 is TGTGCCTCTCGAGCAACCGGGACGGATGAGCAGTTCTTC.

CDR3 nucleotides: TGTGCCAGCAGTTTTAGCGGGGGGGCGGGTGAGCAGTTCTTC. This gives the protein CASSFSGGAGEQFF. The rearrangement joins TRBV12-3 or TRBV12-4 to TRBJ2-1; 11 bases line up with TRBD2. V shed 3 bases, J shed 9 bases, and the junction held 4 bases outside the gene matches. The CDR3 runs to 14 residues.

This clonotype has only one observation. The junction does not match germline at one end; this may be a read error. The V and J genes are TRBV12-3 or TRBV12-4 and TRBJ2-3, with 8 nucleotides matching TRBD2. The CDR3 consists of 19 residues. CDR3 DNA: TGTGCCATCAGTCCCCGCCTACGAACTAGCGGTACTAGCACAGATACGCAGTATTTT. Protein sequence: CAISPRLRTSGTSTDTQYF.

V gene TRBV5-1 combines with J gene TRBJ2-5, with no clear D. Germline-derived CDR1 and CDR2 are SGHRS and YFSETQ. Trimming shortened V by 2 bases and J by 5 bases, and 13 bases separated the two germline ends. The CDR3 consists of 14 residues. The CDR3 DNA sequence: TGCGCCAGCAGCTTTCTTTCTGGGGTGGAGACCCAGTACTTC. Translated: CASSFLSGVETQYF.

The V gene is TRBV12-3 or TRBV12-4, the J gene TRBJ2-1; 7 bases are a match to TRBD2. The CDR3 has 12 residues. J gave up 13 bases and V 5 bases, and 8 bases lay outside the gene matches. This CDR3 is CASSIPRTRQFF. DNA for the CDR3: TGTGCCAGCAGTATTCCCCGGACTAGACAGTTCTTC.

The V call is TRBV7-9, the J call TRBJ2-1; D gene uncertain. Germline V CDR1 and CDR2: SEHNR, FQNEAQ (reference sequence). This CDR3 contains 12 residues. Trimming removed 10 bases from V and 9 bases from J, with 16 bases in between. The CDR3 here is CAIRIGPFEQFF. The CDR3 DNA sequence: TGTGCCATCCGCATAGGCCCTTTTGAGCAGTTCTTC.

This clonotype was seen a handful of times. The chain has TRBV12-3 or TRBV12-4 and TRBJ1-1, with D unclear. CDR3 length: 12 residues. The germline V and J ends were trimmed by 5 bases and 2 bases, with 6 bases remaining between them. CDR3 residues: CASSTYNTEAFF. The CDR3 DNA follows: TGTGCCAGCAGTACCTACAACACTGAAGCTTTCTTT.

This sequence joins TRBV6-1 and TRBJ1-1, with unresolved D. Trimming removed 9 bases at V and 0 bases at J, with 8 bases between. The CDR3 length is 12 residues. The V gene's germline CDR1 is MNHNS and CDR2 SASEGT. CDR3 bases: TGTGCCAGTACTAGGATGAACACTGAAGCTTTCTTT. Translated, it gives CASTRMNTEAFF.

This clonotype was seen a few times. The chain is built from TRBV5-1 and TRBJ2-7; no definite D call. This CDR3 has 15 residues. Germline CDR1 is SGHRS and CDR2 is YFSETQ. Trimming pared 1 base from V and 1 base from J, leaving 12 bases between. The CDR3 here is CASSLRAAISYEQYF. The CDR3 nucleotides are TGCGCCAGCAGCTTGAGAGCCGCCATTTCCTACGAGCAGTACTTC.

This chain connects TRBV2 to TRBJ2-7; maybe TRBD1 (5 bases). The CDR3 has 17 residues. The germline V and J ends were trimmed by 7 bases and 5 bases, with 27 bases remaining between them. Germline assignment: CDR1 SNHLY and CDR2 FYNNEI. This CDR3 is CASTGQVWTARQDEQYF. In nucleotides, the CDR3 is TGTGCCAGCACAGGACAAGTTTGGACGGCCCGTCAGGACGAGCAGTACTTC. Together with reference TRBV2 and TRBJ2-7, the CDR3 gives the full variable domain: EPEVTQTPSHQVTQMGQEVILRCVPISNHLYFYWYRQILGQKVEFLVSFYNNEISEKSEIFDDQFSVERPDGSNFTLKIRSTKLEDSAMYFCASTGQVWTARQDEQYFGPGTRLTVT.

This clonotype has just a few counts. The chain carries TRBV3-1 and TRBJ2-4; weak D call: TRBD1 (6 bases). In germline, CDR1 is LGHDT, CDR2 YNNKEL (reference sequence). V was trimmed by 4 bases and J by 9 bases, leaving 16 bases between them. The CDR3 covers 14 residues. This CDR3 reads CASSPTGWIGIQYF. The CDR3 nucleotides are TGTGCCAGCAGCCCCACAGGGTGGATAGGCATTCAGTACTTC.

This clonotype was seen just once. The chain combines TRBV20-1 with TRBJ2-7; 9 nucleotides match TRBD2. This CDR3 region has 19 residues. The V gene's germline CDR1 is DFQATT and CDR2 SNEGSKA (reference sequence). The V segment lost 6 bases and the J segment 3 bases; nucleotides outside the gene matches: 24. The CDR3 coding sequence is TGCAGTGCCAGACCCCAGAGCGGGAGGCGAAAGCCACAGATCTACGAGCAGTACTTC. Amino acid sequence: CSARPQSGRRKPQIYEQYF.

This clonotype has more than one count but fewer than ten. The chain has TRBV9 and TRBJ2-4; the match to TRBD1 covers 8 bases. V dropped 0 bases and J dropped 7; count of bases not matched to a gene: 9. The CDR3 is 16 residues long. CDR1 and CDR2 (germline): SGDLS, YYNGEE. CDR3 bases: TGTGCCAGCAGCGTAGGGACAGGGTATAAGATGAACATTCAGTACTTC. Amino acid sequence: CASSVGTGYKMNIQYF.

CDR3 sequence: CASSLTGVPGTGELFF. The CDR3 nucleotides read TGCGCCAGCAGCTTGACAGGCGTCCCGGGGACCGGGGAGCTGTTTTTT. The rearrangement links TRBV5-1 to TRBJ2-2, with D possibly called TRBD1 or TRBD2 (5 bases each). V lost 1 base and J 5 bases, leaving 15 bases between the germline ends. The CDR3 runs to 16 residues. The germline V gene encodes CDR1 SGHRS and CDR2 YFSETQ. The variable domain in full, completed from reference TRBV5-1 and TRBJ2-2, reads KAGVTQTPRYLIKTRGQQVTLSCSPISGHRSVSWYQQTPGQGLQFLFEYFSETQRNKGNFPGRFSGRQFSNSRSEMNVSTLELGDSALYLCASSLTGVPGTGELFFGEGSRLTVL.

The chain recombines TRBV29-1 with TRBJ2-1, with 10 bases matching TRBD2. The trim removed 4 bases at V and 9 bases at J, leaving 18 bases unmatched. The length of the CDR3 is 17 residues. The germline CDR1 and CDR2 sequences are SQVTM and ANQGSEA. CDR3 protein: CSVGVEEGLAGVFEQFF. The CDR3 DNA sequence: TGCAGCGTTGGCGTTGAGGAGGGGCTAGCGGGAGTTTTTGAGCAGTTCTTC.

The chain employs TRBV19 and TRBJ1-2; 8 positions agree with TRBD1. V dropped 7 bases and J dropped 2; count of bases not matched to a gene: 15. From germline, CDR1 is LNHDA and CDR2 SQIVND (reference sequence). This CDR3 spans 17 amino acids. CDR3 amino acids: CASNHGQGGPRNYGYTF. The CDR3 region has the DNA TGTGCCAGTAACCATGGACAGGGCGGGCCTCGCAACTATGGCTACACCTTC.

The rearrangement uses TRBV29-1 and TRBJ2-3; 14 bases agree with TRBD2. The CDR3 extends over 15 amino acids. CDR1 and CDR2 from the germline V gene are SQVTM and ANQGSEA. The junction had 6 bases not matched to a gene; V was cut back by 4 bases and J by 6 bases. CDR3 loop: CSVGGTSGSGDTQYF. The CDR3 bases are TGCAGCGTTGGAGGGACTAGCGGGAGTGGGGATACGCAGTATTTT.

This clonotype appeared a few times. This rearrangement joins TRBV3-1 to TRBJ2-3; 8 nucleotides agree with TRBD2. The V gene's germline CDR1 is LGHDT and CDR2 YNNKEL (reference sequence). The ends lost 5 bases at V and 2 bases at J; junction bases unmatched: 6. This CDR3 has 15 residues. CDR3 sequence: CASSRAGVPTDTQYF. DNA for the CDR3: TGTGCCAGCAGCAGAGCGGGAGTTCCCACAGATACGCAGTATTTT.

The chain has TRBV11-2 and TRBJ2-5, with 9 bases identical to TRBD1. The V and J ends lost 0 bases and 5 bases, in that order; junction bases with no gene match: 10. Germline CDR1 reads SGHAT; CDR2 reads FQNNGV. This CDR3 has 17 residues. The CDR3 spells CASSLDMDRGRGETQYF. DNA for the CDR3: TGTGCCAGCAGCTTAGACATGGACAGGGGAAGGGGGGAGACCCAGTACTTC.

This clonotype was detected a few times. This sequence joins TRBV6-6 and TRBJ1-2, with a possible D match to TRBD1 (5 bases). Germline assignment: CDR1 MNHNY and CDR2 SVGAGI (reference sequence). This CDR3 is built from 13 residues. The germline V and J ends were trimmed by 6 bases and 4 bases, with 12 bases remaining between them. CDR3 sequence: CASSPSGTYGYTF. The CDR3 region has the DNA TGTGCCAGCAGCCCCTCGGGGACCTATGGCTACACCTTC.

The V call is TRBV3-1, the J call TRBJ2-6; D gene uncertain. Germline CDR1 and CDR2: LGHDT and YNNKEL (reference sequence). Trimming shortened V by 8 bases and J by 0 bases, and 8 bases separated the two germline ends. The length of the CDR3 is 14 residues. CDR3: CASLLSSGANVLTF. The DNA for the CDR3 is TGTGCCAGCCTACTGAGCTCTGGGGCCAACGTCCTGACTTTC.

This rearrangement joins TRBV4-1 to TRBJ2-7; D gene unclear. The CDR3 length is 16 residues. V was clipped by 0 bases and J by 3 bases, with 15 bases between them. The germline gives CDR1 MGHRA, CDR2 YSYEKL. The CDR3 region has the DNA TGCGCCAGCAGCCAAGATCAGGCGACGCGAAACTACGAGCAGTACTTC. It is translated as CASSQDQATRNYEQYF.

This clonotype was counted many times. V is TRBV6-1 and J is TRBJ2-1; D ambiguous. This CDR3 region has 14 residues. V was trimmed by 6 bases and J by 5 bases, leaving 14 bases between them. Looked up from germline, CDR1 is MNHNS and CDR2 is SASEGT. The CDR3 protein is CASRSDLPNNEQFF. The DNA of the CDR3 is TGTGCCAGCAGGTCGGATCTACCAAACAATGAGCAGTTCTTC.